The TCR beta chain under discussion was sequenced for a study of T cell changes during pregnancy in multiple sclerosis. Per germline, CDR1 LNHNV and CDR2 YYDKDF (reference sequence). V lost 5 bases to trimming and J lost 2 bases, with 15 bases between them. The CDR3 is made up of 15 amino acids. Data came from immunoSEQ multiplex PCR; TCRdb stores just in-frame clones and leaves some out. The table includes tens of thousands of clones, just under 90% detected once. Sequencing used peripheral blood from another person, used as feeder cells. The chain has TRBV15 and TRBJ2-5, with D maybe TRBD2 (6 bases). This TCR came from a human donor whose cells served as feeder cells for cultures in a pregnancy study. CDR3: CATSRVASVQETQYF. CDR3 sequence (DNA): TGTGCCACCAGCCGTGTCGCTAGCGTACAAGAGACCCAGTACTTC.